These 19 T cell receptor beta chains were sequenced from one sample in a study of CDR3 diversity in severe acne. MiXCR, applied by TCRdb to the PCR reads, yields one record per CDR3 protein. The repertoire holds around 100,000 distinct CDR3 sequences, with approximately 47% as singletons. The sequenced sample was blood. The receptor set was obtained from a male donor with acne.

This chain joins TRBV6-1 and TRBJ2-2, with 11 bases fitting TRBD2. The CDR3 runs to 17 residues. V gave up 7 bases and J gave up 3 bases; unmatched junction bases: 10. Looked up from germline, CDR1 is MNHNS and CDR2 is SASEGT. The CDR3 sequence is CASTKYLAGGHTGELFF. The CDR3, as DNA: TGTGCCAGCACCAAATACCTAGCGGGAGGACACACCGGGGAGCTGTTTTTT.

The J gene is TRBJ1-5, the V gene TRBV10-3, with D possibly matching TRBD1 (6 bases). Germline V gives CDR1 ENHRY, CDR2 SYGVKD. V gave up 2 bases and J gave up 5 bases, with 7 bases separating them. The CDR3 length is 13 residues. The CDR3 coding sequence is TGTGCCATCAGTGAGAGGGGGGATCAGCCCCAGCATTTT. This codes for CAISERGDQPQHF.

The chain couples TRBV6-4 to TRBJ2-4; 16 nucleotides align to TRBD2. V lost 6 bases and J lost 6; bases outside the gene matches: 8. The CDR3 covers 17 residues. Germline-derived CDR1 and CDR2 are MRHNA and SNTAGT. CDR3 sequence (DNA): TGTGCCAGCAGCCGGGGACTAGCGGGGGGGCGAGGAAACATTCAGTACTTC. This encodes CASSRGLAGGRGNIQYF.

There are a few counts of this clonotype. The rearrangement links TRBV25-1 to TRBJ2-1; 16 nucleotides align to TRBD2. With 5 bases clipped from V and 4 bases from J, the junction kept 11 bases outside the gene matches. In germline, CDR1 is MGHDK, CDR2 SYGVNS. CDR3 length: 19 amino acids. For the CDR3, the DNA is TGTGCCAGCAGTTACCAGGCACCGGGACTAGCGGGAGGGTACAATGAGCAGTTCTTC. This gives the protein CASSYQAPGLAGGYNEQFF. Based on the CDR3 plus reference TRBV25-1 and TRBJ2-1, the full variable domain is EADIYQTPRYLVIGTGKKITLECSQTMGHDKMYWYQQDPGMELHLIHYSYGVNSTEKGDLSSESTVSRIRTEHFPLTLESARPSHTSQYLCASSYQAPGLAGGYNEQFFGPGTRLTVL.

V usage is TRBV20-1 and J usage is TRBJ2-7; TRBD1 aligns across 11 bases. The germline gives CDR1 DFQATT, CDR2 SNEGSKA (reference sequence). The CDR3 extends over 13 amino acids. V shed 4 bases, J shed 7 bases, and the junction held 6 bases outside the gene matches. CDR3 protein: CSAMDRGRGEQYF. As DNA, the CDR3 is TGCAGTGCTATGGACAGGGGGCGTGGGGAGCAGTACTTC.

The J gene is TRBJ2-1, the V gene TRBV6-1; D is ambiguous. Germline V gives CDR1 MNHNS, CDR2 SASEGT. The CDR3 runs to 14 residues. V gave up 4 bases and J gave up 4 bases, with 11 bases separating them. CDR3 sequence reads: CASSGFGDYNEQFF. The CDR3 bases are TGTGCCAGCAGTGGGTTTGGGGATTACAATGAGCAGTTCTTC.

The chain joins TRBV6-6 to TRBJ2-7; TRBD1 aligns across 9 bases. Germline V gene data show CDR1 as MNHNY and CDR2 as SVGAGI (reference sequence). V shed 7 bases, J shed 4 bases, and the junction held 14 bases outside the gene matches. CDR3 length equals 16 residues. CDR3: CASTKRTGTGRYEQYF. The DNA of the CDR3 is TGTGCCAGCACCAAACGAACCGGGACAGGGAGGTACGAGCAGTACTTC.

The chain carries TRBV4-1 and TRBJ2-7; the D is unclear. V lost 0 bases and J 9 bases, leaving 9 bases between the germline ends. CDR3 length: 12 residues. Germline CDR1 MGHRA, CDR2 YSYEKL. In DNA form, the CDR3 reads TGCGCCAGCAGCCAAGATCCTAACGGGCAGTACTTC. Translated: CASSQDPNGQYF.

Notes on this clonotype: This could be a read error, since a much larger clone is one nucleotide away. The genes are TRBV7-9 and TRBJ2-7; 8 nucleotides agree with TRBD2. Germline CDR1 SEHNR, CDR2 FQNEAQ (reference sequence). Unmatched junction bases numbered 15, after V lost 5 bases and J lost 6 bases. The CDR3 extends over 16 amino acids. Here the CDR3 DNA reads TGTGCCAGCAGCCAAGGTTTCGGGAGGGCCCGGGCCGAGCAGTACTTC. As protein: CASSQGFGRARAEQYF.

The chain couples TRBV12-3 or TRBV12-4 to TRBJ1-4; D is unresolved. Trimming left V 3 bases short and J 10 bases short, with 15 bases between. The CDR3 length is 14 residues. This CDR3 is CASSLDPRGGKLFF. In DNA form, the CDR3 reads TGTGCCAGCAGTTTGGACCCCCGGGGAGGAAAACTGTTTTTT.

This clonotype has just a few counts. This chain joins TRBV5-1 and TRBJ2-5; maybe TRBD2 (5 bases). Trimming left V 0 bases short and J 0 bases short, with 6 bases between. Germline values: CDR1 SGHRS, CDR2 YFSETQ. CDR3 size: 14 residues. The CDR3 region has the DNA TGCGCCAGCAGCTTGGTTAGCGACCAAGAGACCCAGTACTTC. Residues: CASSLVSDQETQYF. The whole variable domain, remainder taken from reference TRBV5-1 and TRBJ2-5, is KAGVTQTPRYLIKTRGQQVTLSCSPISGHRSVSWYQQTPGQGLQFLFEYFSETQRNKGNFPGRFSGRQFSNSRSEMNVSTLELGDSALYLCASSLVSDQETQYFGPGTRLLVL.

With respect to this clonotype: This may come from a read error, since a much larger clone is one base off. The chain links TRBV29-1 to TRBJ2-3, with D unresolved. Looked up from germline, CDR1 is SQVTM and CDR2 is ANQGSEA. This CDR3 spans 12 amino acids. CDR3 region: CSVTEFTNTQYF. CDR3 bases: TGCAGCGTTACAGAATTCACAAATACGCAGTATTTT.

Turning to this clonotype: Being one base from a much bigger clone, this may be a read error. Because it lacks the conserved phenylalanine or tryptophan at the end, this CDR3 is likely a read error. This chain uses TRBV7-2 with TRBJ1-2, with D possibly being TRBD1 (6 bases). The CDR3 is 14 residues long. V gave up 2 bases and J gave up 7 bases, with 14 bases separating them. From germline, CDR1 is SGHTA and CDR2 FQGNSA. The CDR3 sequence is CASSLQQGHLGYTL. The CDR3 DNA reads as TGTGCCAGCAGCTTACAACAGGGCCATCTTGGCTACACCCTC.

There are a few counts of this clonotype. The CDR3 here is CASSYVAGSSTDTQYF. The DNA for the CDR3 is TGTGCCAGCAGTTACGTGGCGGGCTCTAGCACAGATACGCAGTATTTT. The rearrangement uses TRBV6-5 and TRBJ2-3, with D maybe TRBD2 (5 bases). Germline CDR1 reads MNHEY; CDR2 reads SVGAGI. This CDR3 is built from 16 residues. V was clipped by 2 bases and J by 0 bases, with 12 bases between them.

This sequence joins TRBV18 and TRBJ1-3; tentative D call: TRBD1 (5 bases). V lost 3 bases, J lost 4 bases, and 13 bases lay in between. Germline CDR1 KGHSH, CDR2 LQKENI. This CDR3 has 15 residues. In nucleotides, the CDR3 is TGTGCCAGCTCACCTTTAACAGGCACGGGAAACACCATATATTTT. Translating gives CASSPLTGTGNTIYF.

To note about this clonotype: A read error may produce the germline difference seen at one junction end. V and J are TRBV10-3 and TRBJ2-7; TRBD2 agrees at 10 bases. This CDR3 contains 17 residues. CDR1 ENHRY and CDR2 SYGVKD come from the germline V gene. The CDR3 sequence: CASSYARTSGTPYEQYF. DNA for the CDR3: TGTGCCAGCAGTTACGCCCGTACTAGCGGGACACCCTACGAGCAGTACTTC.

This clonotype is termed medium-sized. J is TRBJ1-3 and V is TRBV2, with D uncertain. This CDR3 contains 11 residues. V was pared by 8 bases and J by 0 bases, with 2 bases between. Germline V gene data show CDR1 as SNHLY and CDR2 as FYNNEI. CDR3 nucleotides: TGTGCCAGCCACTCTGGAAACACCATATATTTT. It translates to CASHSGNTIYF.

This chain connects TRBV29-1 to TRBJ1-2; D remains unclear. V dropped 6 bases and J dropped 8 bases, with 19 bases sitting between them. The V gene's germline CDR1 is SQVTM and CDR2 ANQGSEA. This CDR3 is built from 13 residues. The CDR3 here is CSVTSRALAGYTF. The CDR3 coding sequence is TGCAGCGTAACATCTCGGGCCCTGGCAGGCTACACCTTC.

The chain employs TRBV7-3 and TRBJ1-1; no clear D. Germline assignment: CDR1 SGHTA and CDR2 FQGTGA. V dropped 5 bases and J dropped 0 bases, with 19 bases sitting between them. This CDR3 comprises 17 residues. CDR3 coding DNA: TGTGCCAGCAGCCAAACGAAAGAGGCGGGTATGAACACTGAAGCTTTCTTT. This codes for CASSQTKEAGMNTEAFF.